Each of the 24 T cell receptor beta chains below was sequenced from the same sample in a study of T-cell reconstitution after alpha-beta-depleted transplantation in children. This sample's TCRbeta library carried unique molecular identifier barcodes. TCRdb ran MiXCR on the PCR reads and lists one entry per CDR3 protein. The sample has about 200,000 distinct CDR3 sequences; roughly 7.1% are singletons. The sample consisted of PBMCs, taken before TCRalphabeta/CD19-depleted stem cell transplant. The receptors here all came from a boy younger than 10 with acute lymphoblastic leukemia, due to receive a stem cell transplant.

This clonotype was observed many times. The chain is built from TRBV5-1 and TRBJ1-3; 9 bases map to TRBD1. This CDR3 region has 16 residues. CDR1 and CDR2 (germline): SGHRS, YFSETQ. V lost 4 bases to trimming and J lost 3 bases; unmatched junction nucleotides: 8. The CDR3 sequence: CASSDVRTGDGNTIYF. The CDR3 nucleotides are TGCGCCAGCAGCGATGTCCGGACAGGGGATGGAAACACCATATATTTT.

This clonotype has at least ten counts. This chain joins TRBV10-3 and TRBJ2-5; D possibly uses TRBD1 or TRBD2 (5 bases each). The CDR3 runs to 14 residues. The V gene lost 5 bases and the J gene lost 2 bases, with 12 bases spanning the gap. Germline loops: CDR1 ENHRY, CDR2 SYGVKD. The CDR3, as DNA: TGTGCCATCAGTTTACCGGGACGGCAAGAGACCCAGTACTTC. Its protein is CAISLPGRQETQYF.

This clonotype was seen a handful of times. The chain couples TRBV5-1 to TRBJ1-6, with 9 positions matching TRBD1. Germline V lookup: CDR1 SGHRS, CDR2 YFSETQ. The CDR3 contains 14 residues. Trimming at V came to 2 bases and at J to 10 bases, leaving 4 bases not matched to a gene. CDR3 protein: CASSFNRGQSPLHF. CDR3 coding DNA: TGCGCCAGCAGCTTCAACAGGGGGCAATCACCCCTCCACTTT.

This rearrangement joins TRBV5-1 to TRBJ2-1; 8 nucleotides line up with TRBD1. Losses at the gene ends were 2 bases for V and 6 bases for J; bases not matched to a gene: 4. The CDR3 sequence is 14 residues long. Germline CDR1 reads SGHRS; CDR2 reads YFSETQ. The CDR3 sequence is CASSLGQGGNEQFF. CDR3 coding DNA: TGCGCCAGCAGCTTAGGACAGGGAGGCAATGAGCAGTTCTTC.

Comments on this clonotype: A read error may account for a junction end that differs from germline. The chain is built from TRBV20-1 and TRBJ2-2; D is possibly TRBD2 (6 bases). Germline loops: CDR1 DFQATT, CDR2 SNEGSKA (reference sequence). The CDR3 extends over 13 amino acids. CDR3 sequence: CSARGIGTGQLFF. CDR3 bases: TGCAGTGCTCGGGGGATTGGAACCGGGCAGCTGTTTTTT.

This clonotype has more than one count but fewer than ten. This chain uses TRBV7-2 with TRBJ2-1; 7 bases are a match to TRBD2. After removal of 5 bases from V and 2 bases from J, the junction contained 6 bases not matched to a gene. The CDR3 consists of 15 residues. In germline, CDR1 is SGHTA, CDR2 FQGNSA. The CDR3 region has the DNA TGTGCCAGCAGCCCCGGGAGGATACCCTACAATGAGCAGTTCTTC. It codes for CASSPGRIPYNEQFF. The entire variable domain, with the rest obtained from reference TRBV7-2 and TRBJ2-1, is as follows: GAGVSQSPSNKVTEKGKDVELRCDPISGHTALYWYRQSLGQGLEFLIYFQGNSAPDKSGLPSDRFSAERTGGSVSTLTIQRTQQEDSAVYLCASSPGRIPYNEQFFGPGTRLTVL.

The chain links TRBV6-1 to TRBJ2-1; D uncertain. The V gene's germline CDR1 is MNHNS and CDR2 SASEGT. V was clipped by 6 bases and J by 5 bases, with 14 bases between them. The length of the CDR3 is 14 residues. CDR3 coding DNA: TGTGCCAGCAGCCCCTATTCAGAAAACAATGAGCAGTTCTTC. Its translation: CASSPYSENNEQFF.

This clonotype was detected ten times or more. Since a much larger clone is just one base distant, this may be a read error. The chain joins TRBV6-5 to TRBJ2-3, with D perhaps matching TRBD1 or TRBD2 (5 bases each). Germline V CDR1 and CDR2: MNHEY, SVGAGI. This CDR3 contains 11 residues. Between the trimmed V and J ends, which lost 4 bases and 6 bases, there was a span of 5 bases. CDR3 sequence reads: CASSWGDTQYF. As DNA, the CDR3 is TGTGCCAGCAGTTGGGGGGATACGCAGTATTTT.

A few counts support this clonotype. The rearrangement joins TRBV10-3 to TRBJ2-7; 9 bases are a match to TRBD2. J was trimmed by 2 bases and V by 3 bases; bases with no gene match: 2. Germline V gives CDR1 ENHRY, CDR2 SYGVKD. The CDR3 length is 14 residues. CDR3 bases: TGTGCCATCAGTGAACAGCGGGGGGCCTACGAGCAGTACTTC. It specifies CAISEQRGAYEQYF.

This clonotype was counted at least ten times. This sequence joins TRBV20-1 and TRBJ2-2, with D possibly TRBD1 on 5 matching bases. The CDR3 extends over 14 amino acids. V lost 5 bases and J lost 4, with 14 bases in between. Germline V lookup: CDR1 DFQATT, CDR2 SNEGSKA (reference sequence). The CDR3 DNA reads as TGCAGTGCTCTTTCGACAGACCGCACCGGGGAGCTGTTTTTT. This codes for CSALSTDRTGELFF.

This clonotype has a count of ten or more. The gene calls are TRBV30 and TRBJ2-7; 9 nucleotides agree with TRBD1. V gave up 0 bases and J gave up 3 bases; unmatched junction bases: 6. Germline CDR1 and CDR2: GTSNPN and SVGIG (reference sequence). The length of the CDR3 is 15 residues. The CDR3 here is CAWSVSDRGLYEQYF. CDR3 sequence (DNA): TGTGCCTGGAGTGTATCGGACAGGGGACTCTACGAGCAGTACTTC. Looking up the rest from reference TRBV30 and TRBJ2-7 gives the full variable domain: SQTIHQWPATLVQPVGSPLSLECTVEGTSNPNLYWYRQAAGRGLQLLFYSVGIGQISSEVPQNLSASRPQDRQFILSSKKLLLSDSGFYLCAWSVSDRGLYEQYFGPGTRLTVT.

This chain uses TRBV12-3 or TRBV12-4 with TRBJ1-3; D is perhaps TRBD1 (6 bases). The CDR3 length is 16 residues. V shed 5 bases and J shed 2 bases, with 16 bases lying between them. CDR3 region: CASSLTGITPGNTIYF. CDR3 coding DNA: TGTGCCAGCAGTCTTACAGGGATCACGCCTGGAAACACCATATATTTT.

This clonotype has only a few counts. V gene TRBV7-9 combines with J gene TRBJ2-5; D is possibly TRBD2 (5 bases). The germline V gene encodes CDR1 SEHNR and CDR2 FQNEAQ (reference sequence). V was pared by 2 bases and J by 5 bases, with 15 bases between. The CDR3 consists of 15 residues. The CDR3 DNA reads TGTGCCAGCAGCTTAACGGGGTCCCACACGGAGACCCAGTACTTC. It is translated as CASSLTGSHTETQYF.

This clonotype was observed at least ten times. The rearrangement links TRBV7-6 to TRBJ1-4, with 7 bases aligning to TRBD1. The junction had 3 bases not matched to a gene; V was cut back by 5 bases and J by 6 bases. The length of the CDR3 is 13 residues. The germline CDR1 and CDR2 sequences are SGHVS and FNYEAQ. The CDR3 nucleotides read TGTGCCAGCAGCCTAACAGGGGATGAAAAACTGTTTTTT. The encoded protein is CASSLTGDEKLFF.

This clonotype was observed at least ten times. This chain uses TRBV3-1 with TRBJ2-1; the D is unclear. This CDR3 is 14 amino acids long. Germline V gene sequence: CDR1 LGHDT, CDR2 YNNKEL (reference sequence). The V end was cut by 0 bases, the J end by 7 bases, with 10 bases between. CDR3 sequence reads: CASSQEGSENEQFF. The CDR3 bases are TGTGCCAGCAGCCAAGAGGGCAGTGAGAATGAGCAGTTCTTC.

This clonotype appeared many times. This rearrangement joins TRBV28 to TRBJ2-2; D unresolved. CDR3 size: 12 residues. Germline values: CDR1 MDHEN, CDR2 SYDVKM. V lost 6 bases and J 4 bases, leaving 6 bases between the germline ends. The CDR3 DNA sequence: TGTGCCAGCAGCATAGGCACCGGGGAGCTGTTTTTT. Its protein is CASSIGTGELFF.

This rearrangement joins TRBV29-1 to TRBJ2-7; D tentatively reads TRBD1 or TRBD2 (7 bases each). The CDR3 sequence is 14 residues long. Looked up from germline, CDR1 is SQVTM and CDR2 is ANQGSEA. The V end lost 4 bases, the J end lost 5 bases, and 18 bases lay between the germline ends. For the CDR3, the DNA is TGCAGCGTTGGACCAGGGGGGGGCCGCCACGAGCAGTACTTC. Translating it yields CSVGPGGGRHEQYF.

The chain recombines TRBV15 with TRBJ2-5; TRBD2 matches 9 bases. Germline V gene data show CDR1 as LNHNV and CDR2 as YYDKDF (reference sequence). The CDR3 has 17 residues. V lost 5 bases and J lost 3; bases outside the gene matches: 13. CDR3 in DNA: TGTGCCACCAGCGCCCGTCGCAAGCGGGGGGCAGAAGAGACCCAGTACTTC. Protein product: CATSARRKRGAEETQYF.

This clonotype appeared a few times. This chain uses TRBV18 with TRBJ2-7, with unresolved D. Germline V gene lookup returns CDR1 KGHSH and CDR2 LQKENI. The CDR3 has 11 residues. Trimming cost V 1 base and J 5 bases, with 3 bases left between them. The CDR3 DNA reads TGTGCCAGCTCACCACAGCACGAGCAGTACTTC. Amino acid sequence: CASSPQHEQYF.

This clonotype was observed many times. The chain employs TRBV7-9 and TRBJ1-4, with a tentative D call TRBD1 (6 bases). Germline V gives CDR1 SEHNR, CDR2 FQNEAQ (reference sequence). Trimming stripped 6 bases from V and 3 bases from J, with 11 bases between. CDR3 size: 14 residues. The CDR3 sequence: CASSLKGANEKLFF. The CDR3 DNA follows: TGTGCCAGCAGTTTAAAGGGGGCTAATGAAAAACTGTTTTTT.

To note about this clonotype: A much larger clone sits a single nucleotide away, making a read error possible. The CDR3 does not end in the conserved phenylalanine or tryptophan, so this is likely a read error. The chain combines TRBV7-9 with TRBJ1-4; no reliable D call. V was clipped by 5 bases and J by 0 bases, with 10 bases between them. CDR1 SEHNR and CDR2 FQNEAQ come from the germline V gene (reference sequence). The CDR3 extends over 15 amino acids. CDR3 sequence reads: CASSANMATNEKLFS. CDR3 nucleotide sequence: TGTGCCAGCAGCGCAAACATGGCAACTAATGAAAAACTGTTTTCT.

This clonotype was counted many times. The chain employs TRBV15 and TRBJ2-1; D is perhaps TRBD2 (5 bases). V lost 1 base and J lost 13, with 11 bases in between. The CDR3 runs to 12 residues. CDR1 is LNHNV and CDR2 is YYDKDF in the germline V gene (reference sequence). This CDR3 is CATSRAERVQFF. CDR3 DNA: TGTGCCACCAGCAGAGCGGAGAGGGTTCAGTTCTTC.

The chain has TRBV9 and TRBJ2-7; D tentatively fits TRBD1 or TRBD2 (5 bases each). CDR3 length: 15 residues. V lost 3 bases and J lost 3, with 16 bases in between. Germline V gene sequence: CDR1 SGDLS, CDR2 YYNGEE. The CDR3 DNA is TGTGCCAGCAGCGCGGGGTCTGGGACGATCTACGAGCAGTACTTC. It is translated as CASSAGSGTIYEQYF.

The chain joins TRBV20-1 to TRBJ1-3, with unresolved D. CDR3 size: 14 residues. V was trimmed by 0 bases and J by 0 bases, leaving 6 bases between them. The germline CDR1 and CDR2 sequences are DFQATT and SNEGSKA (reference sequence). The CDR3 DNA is TGCAGTGCTAGAGACGCGATCTCTGGAAACACCATATATTTT. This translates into CSARDAISGNTIYF.